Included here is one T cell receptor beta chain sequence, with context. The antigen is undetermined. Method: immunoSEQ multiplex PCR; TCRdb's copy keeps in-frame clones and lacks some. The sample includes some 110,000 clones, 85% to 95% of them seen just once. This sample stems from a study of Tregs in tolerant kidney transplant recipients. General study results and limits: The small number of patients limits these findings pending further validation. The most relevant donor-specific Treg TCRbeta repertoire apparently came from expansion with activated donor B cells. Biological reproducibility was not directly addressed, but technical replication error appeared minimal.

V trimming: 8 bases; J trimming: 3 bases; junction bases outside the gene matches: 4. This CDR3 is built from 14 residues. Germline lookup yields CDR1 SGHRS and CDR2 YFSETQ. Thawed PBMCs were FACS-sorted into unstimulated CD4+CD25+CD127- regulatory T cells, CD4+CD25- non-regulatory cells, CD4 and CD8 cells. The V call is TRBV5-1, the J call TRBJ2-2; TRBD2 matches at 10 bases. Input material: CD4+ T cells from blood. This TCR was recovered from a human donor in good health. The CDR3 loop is CASRTSGDTGELFF. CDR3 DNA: TGCGCCAGTAGGACTAGCGGAGACACCGGGGAGCTGTTTTTT.